Each of the 6 T cell receptor beta chains below was sequenced from the same sample in a study of post-analysis software for immune sequencing data. Study-wide results and caveats: Patients carried several TRBV segments more frequently than controls did, and TRBV5-6, TRBV5-1 and TRBV20-1 were among them.

TCR beta cDNA libraries included unique molecular identifiers. TCRdb processed the PCR reads anew with MiXCR; each CDR3 protein has one entry. The sample shows hundreds of thousands of distinct CDR3 sequences, approximately 33% of them seen only once. No antigen has been assigned to these receptors. The sample was blood. Receptors were obtained from a girl between 10 and 17 years old with multiple sclerosis.

The chain combines TRBV3-1 with TRBJ2-7, with 8 bases identical to TRBD1. Unmatched junction bases numbered 2, after V lost 1 base and J lost 6 bases. The CDR3 length is 13 residues. The germline V gene has CDR1 LGHDT and CDR2 YNNKEL (reference sequence). This chain's CDR3 is CASSQVTGGEQYF. CDR3 DNA: TGTGCCAGCAGCCAAGTCACAGGGGGCGAGCAGTACTTC.

This clonotype has only a few counts. This chain links TRBV15 with TRBJ2-3; D might be TRBD2 (6 bases). The CDR3 has 13 amino acids. Trimming took off 8 bases at V and 4 bases at J, with 13 bases between the two ends. Germline loops: CDR1 LNHNV, CDR2 YYDKDF (reference sequence). The CDR3 reads CATGGGLADTQYF. CDR3 in DNA: TGTGCCACCGGCGGAGGGTTGGCAGATACGCAGTATTTT. Looking up the rest from reference TRBV15 and TRBJ2-3 gives the full variable domain: DAMVIQNPRYQVTQFGKPVTLSCSQTLNHNVMYWYQQKSSQAPKLLFHYYDKDFNNEADTPDNFQSRRPNTSFCFLDIRSPGLGDTAMYLCATGGGLADTQYFGPGTRLTVL.

The chain has TRBV6-1 and TRBJ1-5; 7 positions match TRBD1. CDR3 size: 16 residues. With V trimmed by 1 base and J by 5 bases, 8 bases remained unmatched. Germline CDR1 MNHNS, CDR2 SASEGT. The CDR3 protein is CASSEGGGGDHQPQHF. DNA of the CDR3: TGTGCCAGCAGTGAAGGTGGAGGGGGCGACCATCAGCCCCAGCATTTT.

This clonotype was seen repeatedly, ten times or more. V and J are TRBV10-1 and TRBJ2-3; D unresolved. Germline CDR1 is WNHNN and CDR2 is SYGVQD (reference sequence). The V end was cut by 5 bases, the J end by 1 base, with 7 bases between. This CDR3 is 13 amino acids long. CDR3 amino acids: CASSRGGTDTQYF. The DNA for the CDR3 is TGCGCCAGCAGTCGAGGAGGCACAGATACGCAGTATTTT.

Regarding this clonotype: A much bigger clone sits one base away, suggesting this may be a read error. J is TRBJ2-7 and V is TRBV29-1, with D uncertain. Germline V gives CDR1 SQVTM, CDR2 ANQGSEA. This CDR3 contains 12 residues. V gave up 6 bases and J gave up 2 bases, with 11 bases separating them. The DNA for the CDR3 is TGCAGCGTCCGGGTCCAGGCCTACGAGCAGTACTTC. As protein: CSVRVQAYEQYF.

This clonotype was detected a few times. This chain connects TRBV20-1 to TRBJ2-1, with a possible D match to TRBD2 (7 bases). CDR1 is DFQATT, CDR2 SNEGSKA, per germline (reference sequence). The CDR3 loop spans 16 amino acids. Trimming took off 0 bases at V and 4 bases at J, with 16 bases between the two ends. CDR3 nucleotides: TGCAGTGCTAGAGATGAAGACGGGGGGCAATACAATGAGCAGTTCTTC. As protein: CSARDEDGGQYNEQFF.